Following are 25 T cell receptor beta chains from one sample sequenced in a study of cytomegalovirus exposure and HLA in healthy donors. Primers for the PCR totalled 60 Vbeta and 13 Jbeta. This table comes from immunoSEQ multiplex PCR, and its TCRdb copy is limited to in-frame clones, with some not included. Altogether 70,000 to 95,000 clones are present, under 80% being singletons, with the ten largest covering about an eighth. Input material: PBMCs. The receptors stem from a human donor in good health.

The chain carries TRBV7-2 and TRBJ2-6; perhaps TRBD1 as D (6 bases). CDR1 and CDR2 from the germline V gene are SGHTA and FQGNSA. The CDR3 covers 16 residues. The ends were cut back, 4 bases at V and 0 bases at J, with 10 bases in the middle. CDR3 region: CASSSTGNSGANVLTF. In DNA form, the CDR3 reads TGTGCCAGCAGCTCCACAGGGAACTCTGGGGCCAACGTCCTGACTTTC.

The chain is built from TRBV6-5 and TRBJ2-1; TRBD1 might be the D (7 bases). The CDR3 covers 12 residues. Looked up from germline, CDR1 is MNHEY and CDR2 is SVGAGI. The V end lost 5 bases, the J end lost 12 bases, and 14 bases lay between the germline ends. The CDR3 nucleotides are TGTGCCAGCAGTCCCGGGCGGGACAGGCAGTTCTTC. Translation: CASSPGRDRQFF.

The V and J genes are TRBV6-6 and TRBJ1-3; D not resolved. The germline V gene encodes CDR1 MNHNY and CDR2 SVGAGI (reference sequence). This CDR3 has 13 residues. The ends were cut back, 5 bases at V and 4 bases at J, with 9 bases in the middle. The CDR3 nucleotides are TGTGCCAGCAGTCCGCCGGGGGGAAACACCATATATTTT. It encodes CASSPPGGNTIYF.

A few counts support this clone. V usage is TRBV4-3 and J usage is TRBJ2-1; D remains unclear. Between the trimmed V and J ends, which lost 0 bases and 7 bases, there was a span of 10 bases. CDR3 size: 14 residues. Germline values: CDR1 LGHNA, CDR2 YSLEER. CDR3 sequence reads: CASSQEFARNEQFF. CDR3 in DNA: TGCGCCAGCAGCCAAGAATTTGCGCGAAATGAGCAGTTCTTC.

The chain has TRBV19 and TRBJ1-2; 7 positions match TRBD1. The germline V gene encodes CDR1 LNHDA and CDR2 SQIVND (reference sequence). CDR3 length equals 15 residues. V was pared by 3 bases and J by 4 bases, with 8 bases of the junction left unmatched. CDR3 amino acids: CASSMQSGGRYGYTF. CDR3 sequence (DNA): TGTGCCAGTAGTATGCAGTCAGGGGGACGCTATGGCTACACCTTC. Full variable domain (outside the CDR3, taken from reference TRBV19 and TRBJ1-2): DGGITQSPKYLFRKEGQNVTLSCEQNLNHDAMYWYRQDPGQGLRLIYYSQIVNDFQKGDIAEGYSVSREKKESFPLTVTSAQKNPTAFYLCASSMQSGGRYGYTFGSGTRLTVV.

The chain has TRBV5-1 and TRBJ2-3, with unresolved D. The V and J ends lost 7 bases and 0 bases respectively, with 9 bases between them. Germline V gene lookup returns CDR1 SGHRS and CDR2 YFSETQ. This CDR3 has 13 residues. The CDR3 here is CASRTSSTDTQYF. The CDR3 DNA reads as TGCGCCAGCCGAACAAGTAGCACAGATACGCAGTATTTT.

This clone occurred a few times. The V gene is TRBV7-9, the J gene TRBJ1-1; D perhaps matches TRBD1 (6 bases). Between the trimmed V and J ends, which lost 5 bases and 0 bases, there was a span of 19 bases. This CDR3 is built from 17 residues. The germline CDR1 and CDR2 sequences are SEHNR and FQNEAQ (reference sequence). The CDR3 region is CASSAQGRELLNTEAFF. The DNA for the CDR3 is TGTGCCAGCAGCGCCCAGGGGAGAGAACTTCTGAACACTGAAGCTTTCTTT.

DNA of the CDR3: TGTGCCAGCAGGGAGGACAGGGAAGATCAGCCCCAGCATTTT. Its translation is CASREDREDQPQHF. The V call is TRBV2, the J call TRBJ1-5; 8 nucleotides agree with TRBD1. Germline V gene sequence: CDR1 SNHLY, CDR2 FYNNEI. Germline trimming cut 6 bases from V and 5 bases from J; bases unmatched to any gene: 6. CDR3 length: 14 amino acids. Combining the CDR3 with reference TRBV2 and TRBJ1-5 gives the whole variable domain EPEVTQTPSHQVTQMGQEVILRCVPISNHLYFYWYRQILGQKVEFLVSFYNNEISEKSEIFDDQFSVERPDGSNFTLKIRSTKLEDSAMYFCASREDREDQPQHFGDGTRLSIL.

The chain employs TRBV6-1 and TRBJ1-1; D possibly corresponds to TRBD1 (5 bases). The V end lost 8 bases, the J end lost 6 bases, and 16 bases lay between the germline ends. The germline V gene encodes CDR1 MNHNS and CDR2 SASEGT. The CDR3 loop spans 13 amino acids. The DNA of the CDR3 is TGTGCCAGCGCCCCACGGGGGTACGCTGAAGCTTTCTTT. Protein product: CASAPRGYAEAFF.

This clone was detected once. The V and J genes are TRBV5-1 and TRBJ1-2; no clear D. Germline V gene data show CDR1 as SGHRS and CDR2 as YFSETQ. The CDR3 loop spans 14 amino acids. Between the trimmed V and J ends, which lost 9 bases and 4 bases, there was a span of 19 bases. In DNA form, the CDR3 reads TGCGCCACTAAACTCGGCGGGCCAGGCTATGGCTACACCTTC. Protein product: CATKLGGPGYGYTF.

This chain joins TRBV5-5 and TRBJ1-5; no clear D. Germline V CDR1 and CDR2: SGHKS, YYEKEE (reference sequence). This CDR3 comprises 12 residues. Deletions cut 1 base from V and 14 bases from J, with 13 bases between. The DNA for the CDR3 is TGTGCCAGCAGCTTGTCGATACTATTAGAGCATTTT. Translating it yields CASSLSILLEHF.

The gene calls are TRBV7-9 and TRBJ2-7; D is uncertain. The CDR3 sequence is 11 residues long. Germline V CDR1 and CDR2: SEHNR, FQNEAQ (reference sequence). The V gene lost 3 bases and the J gene lost 5 bases, with 5 bases spanning the gap. In DNA form, the CDR3 reads TGTGCCAGCAGCTTCGTCCACGAGCAGTACTTC. It is translated as CASSFVHEQYF.

This clone was seen a handful of times. V usage is TRBV11-2 and J usage is TRBJ2-2; possibly TRBD2 for D (5 bases). Germline loops: CDR1 SGHAT, CDR2 FQNNGV. V dropped 0 bases and J dropped 1 base, with 6 bases sitting between them. CDR3 length: 15 residues. The CDR3 bases are TGTGCCAGCAGCTTAGAGGCGGGGAACACCGGGGAGCTGTTTTTT. Amino acids: CASSLEAGNTGELFF.

Concerning this clone: Compared with germline, one end of the junction differs, possibly owing to a read error. The gene calls are TRBV5-6 and TRBJ1-2; D uncertain. The CDR3 has 13 amino acids. CDR1 and CDR2 (germline): SGHDT, YYEEEE. CDR3 loop: CASSLETDYGYPF. The CDR3 DNA is TGTGCCAGCAGCTTGGAGACGGACTATGGCTACCCCTTC.

This rearrangement joins TRBV15 to TRBJ1-5; 8 nucleotides agree with TRBD1. This CDR3 contains 13 residues. Germline V gene data show CDR1 as LNHNV and CDR2 as YYDKDF (reference sequence). Trimming at V came to 11 bases and at J to 5 bases, leaving 8 bases not matched to a gene. CDR3: CASGQGRHQPQHF. CDR3 DNA: TGTGCCTCTGGACAGGGACGGCATCAGCCCCAGCATTTT.

The genes are TRBV6-1 and TRBJ2-5, with 10 positions matching TRBD2. The J call could be wrong; TRBJ2-7 is a better fit for the DNA end. Germline V gene sequence: CDR1 MNHNS, CDR2 SASEGT. This CDR3 spans 18 amino acids. The CDR3 sequence: CASSVVVAGGSSSYEQYF. The CDR3 DNA is TGTGCCAGCAGTGTTGTCGTAGCGGGGGGATCCAGCTCCTACGAGCAGTACTTC.

In its sample, this clone was seen once. V gene TRBV7-9 combines with J gene TRBJ2-3; 11 nucleotides agree with TRBD2. Germline CDR1 SEHNR, CDR2 FQNEAQ (reference sequence). CDR3 size: 13 residues. The trim removed 11 bases at V and 1 base at J, leaving 2 bases unmatched. CDR3 in amino acids: CALGLAGTDTQYF. Here the CDR3 DNA reads TGTGCCCTGGGACTAGCGGGCACAGATACGCAGTATTTT.

The chain uses TRBV19 and TRBJ2-7; 7 nucleotides line up with TRBD1. V shed 6 bases and J 3 bases; nucleotides not matched to a gene: 11. Germline V gives CDR1 LNHDA, CDR2 SQIVND (reference sequence). The CDR3 runs 15 residues. The CDR3: CASSETSGTVYEQYF. CDR3 in DNA: TGTGCCAGTAGCGAGACATCCGGGACAGTCTACGAGCAGTACTTC.

The chain has TRBV11-2 and TRBJ1-1; D gene uncertain. CDR1 and CDR2 from the germline V gene are SGHAT and FQNNGV. There are 14 residues in the CDR3. V was cut by 1 base and J by 7 bases, with 13 bases left in between. CDR3 bases: TGTGCCAGCAGCTTAGTCTTGCAGGCCGTTGAAGCTTTCTTT. This codes for CASSLVLQAVEAFF.

This chain joins TRBV27 and TRBJ1-4, with unresolved D. Germline CDR1 MNHEY, CDR2 SMNVEV (reference sequence). V lost 5 bases, J lost 4 bases, and 20 bases lay in between. The CDR3 totals 17 residues. CDR3 loop: CASSALFMSGHNEKLFF. The DNA for the CDR3 is TGTGCCAGCAGTGCCTTATTTATGTCGGGTCATAATGAAAAACTGTTTTTT.

Only one count was recorded for this clone. The rearrangement uses TRBV6-1 and TRBJ1-1; the match to TRBD1 covers 9 bases. Per germline, CDR1 MNHNS and CDR2 SASEGT. CDR3 size: 15 residues. The trim removed 6 bases at V and 3 bases at J, leaving 8 bases unmatched. In DNA form, the CDR3 reads TGTGCCAGCAGACAAAGGACAGGGGCGGACACTGAAGCTTTCTTT. Residues: CASRQRTGADTEAFF.

V and J are TRBV6-5 and TRBJ2-1; 13 nucleotides line up with TRBD2. The germline V gene encodes CDR1 MNHEY and CDR2 SVGAGI. The CDR3 loop spans 15 amino acids. V gave up 6 bases and J gave up 8 bases; unmatched junction bases: 7. The CDR3 protein is CASSLTSGGVYEQFF. The CDR3 nucleotides read TGTGCCAGCAGCCTTACTAGCGGGGGGGTATATGAGCAGTTCTTC.

J is TRBJ2-1 and V is TRBV4-2, with TRBD2 matching 12 bases. Unmatched junction bases numbered 3, after V lost 2 bases and J lost 7 bases. This CDR3 is 15 amino acids long. Germline lookup yields CDR1 LGHNA and CDR2 YNFKEQ. The CDR3 region is CASSQLAGGPNEQFF. CDR3 DNA sequence: TGTGCCAGCAGCCAACTAGCGGGGGGGCCTAATGAGCAGTTCTTC.

The CDR3 region is CASSRATATNSPLHF. CDR3 coding DNA: TGTGCCAGCAGCCGAGCGACAGCAACCAATTCACCCCTCCACTTT. The rearrangement joins TRBV6-6 to TRBJ1-6, with D perhaps TRBD1 (5 bases). The germline V gene encodes CDR1 MNHNY and CDR2 SVGAGI (reference sequence). V was pared by 6 bases and J by 7 bases, with 16 bases between. This CDR3 has 15 amino acids.

This clone was seen a single time. J is TRBJ2-7 and V is TRBV7-9; D gene uncertain. The CDR3 consists of 17 residues. CDR1 and CDR2 (germline): SEHNR, FQNEAQ (reference sequence). V was pared by 5 bases and J by 3 bases, with 23 bases between. The CDR3 sequence: CASSGTSVGASGYEQYF. CDR3 sequence (DNA): TGTGCCAGCAGCGGCACGTCGGTCGGAGCTTCGGGCTACGAGCAGTACTTC.